This T cell receptor (beta chain) originates from a study of T cell responses to AZD1222 COVID-19 vaccine. Study observations and caveats: With dominance at 160-218 and 743-854, vaccine-associated CD4 TCRs spanned spike. Females outnumbered males among donors, who were mostly white British; clonal diversity was possibly underestimated. Reportedly, nearly half of unique spike TCRs recognized epitopes outside B.1.351/B.1.1.7 mutations.

Data came from immunoSEQ multiplex PCR; TCRdb stores just in-frame clones and leaves some out. The table records 40,000 to 60,000 clones, just over 85% of them present only once. This clone appeared once. Its specificity is not known. The source material was peripheral blood, sampled 28 days after the second AZD1222 dose. The TCR originated in an adult who received the AZD1222 COVID-19 vaccine.

CDR3 DNA sequence: TGTGCCAGCAGCTTAGTCGGGGACTGGGTAACCATATACTTC. This encodes CASSLVGDWVTIYF. The rearrangement links TRBV7-9 to TRBJ2-7; TRBD2 might be the D (6 bases). The CDR3 extends over 14 amino acids. V lost 1 base to trimming and J lost 13 bases, with 20 bases between them. Germline V gives CDR1 SEHNR, CDR2 FQNEAQ (reference sequence).